What follows are 5 T cell receptor beta chains derived from one specimen sequenced in a study of identifying expanded T cells in peripheral blood. Profiling relied on immunoSEQ multiplex PCR, and the TCRdb table lists in-frame clones only, not all of them. The table shows roughly 100,000 clones, with around 89% occurring only once. Sequences were obtained from blood. The origin of the receptors is a person aged 18 to 69 in good health.

DNA for the CDR3: TGTGCCCCCCGGGACAGGGGGCAAACAGATACGCAGTATTTT. Protein: CAPRDRGQTDTQYF. The chain employs TRBV30 and TRBJ2-3; the match to TRBD1 covers 12 bases. Germline V gene data show CDR1 as GTSNPN and CDR2 as SVGIG (reference sequence). With V trimmed by 8 bases and J by 3 bases, 6 bases remained unmatched. The CDR3 runs to 14 residues.

The V call is TRBV2, the J call TRBJ2-7; the D gene is possibly TRBD1 (7 bases). Between the trimmed V and J ends, which lost 6 bases and 5 bases, there was a span of 17 bases. Germline V lookup: CDR1 SNHLY, CDR2 FYNNEI. This CDR3 is built from 14 residues. The CDR3 loop reads CASSENAGGNEQYF. The CDR3 nucleotides are TGTGCCAGCAGCGAAAACGCAGGGGGGAACGAGCAGTACTTC.

The chain couples TRBV6-6 to TRBJ1-4, with no clear D. V was cut by 0 bases and J by 3 bases, with 8 bases left in between. CDR3 length: 15 residues. The germline V gene has CDR1 MNHNY and CDR2 SVGAGI (reference sequence). The CDR3 here is CASSYSDRANEKLFF. CDR3 DNA: TGTGCCAGCAGTTACTCTGATCGGGCTAATGAAAAACTGTTTTTT.

The chain recombines TRBV7-1 with TRBJ1-6, with D perhaps TRBD1 (5 bases). TRBV7-1 is given ORF status, its function remaining uncertain. The CDR3 sequence is 17 residues long. V lost 5 bases to trimming and J lost 0 bases, with 14 bases between them. DNA for the CDR3: TGTGCCAGCAGCCCCCGGGGGGGGAGCTCCTATAATTCACCCCTCCACTTT. Amino acids: CASSPRGGSSYNSPLHF.

The chain combines TRBV19 with TRBJ2-7; 11 bases match TRBD2. Germline values: CDR1 LNHDA, CDR2 SQIVND (reference sequence). V gave up 3 bases and J gave up 0 bases; unmatched junction bases: 7. The CDR3 sequence is 17 residues long. CDR3 in DNA: TGTGCCAGTAGTATGGCTAGCGGGGGGTCGACCTCCTACGAGCAGTACTTC. It encodes CASSMASGGSTSYEQYF.